A single sample is the source of the 5 T cell receptor beta chains below, sequenced in a study of T cells in localized non-small cell lung cancer. Sequencing was performed with immunoSEQ multiplex PCR; in TCRdb, only in-frame clones are kept and a portion is missing. The repertoire holds 1,100 to 1,500 clones, around a quarter seen once, with about 28% in the top ten. Sample: normal lung tissue next to the tumor, taken before any cancer treatment. The receptors were gathered from a female donor aged 60 or older with stage I lung adenocarcinoma.

This clone was counted only a few times. The V gene is TRBV11-3, the J gene TRBJ2-3; D is unresolved. Germline CDR1 and CDR2: SGHNT and YENEEA. With 5 bases removed from V and 1 base from J, the gap between germline ends came to 13 bases. The CDR3 contains 15 residues. The CDR3 nucleotides read TGTGCCAGCAGCCCCGACCCAGGACGCACAGATACGCAGTATTTT. The encoded protein is CASSPDPGRTDTQYF.

The rearrangement links TRBV7-5 to TRBJ2-2; the tabulated D call, TRBD2, remains unverified against the DNA. TRBV7-5 is termed a pseudogene. The CDR3 totals 14 residues. CDR3 protein: CASSFLSNTGELFF. In DNA, the CDR3 is TGTGCCAGCAGCTTTCTCTCGAACACCGGGGAGCTGTTTTTT.

The chain joins TRBV11-3 to TRBJ2-5, with 13 bases that match TRBD2. Germline V gene data show CDR1 as SGHNT and CDR2 as YENEEA. The CDR3 loop spans 14 amino acids. V trimming: 3 bases; J trimming: 5 bases; junction bases outside the gene matches: 0. The CDR3 protein is CASSLTSGGETQYF. In DNA form, the CDR3 reads TGTGCCAGCAGCTTGACTAGCGGGGGGGAGACCCAGTACTTC.

In this sample, this clone turned up a few times. J is TRBJ1-5 and V is TRBV11-3, with 7 bases lining up with TRBD1. CDR1 is SGHNT, CDR2 YENEEA, per germline. The CDR3 is 14 residues long. V trimming: 5 bases; J trimming: 2 bases; junction bases outside the gene matches: 3. DNA for the CDR3: TGTGCCAGCAGCCCCGGACAGGGCAATCAGCCCCAGCATTTT. It encodes CASSPGQGNQPQHF. The variable domain in full, completed from reference TRBV11-3 and TRBJ1-5, reads EAGVVQSPRYKIIEKKQPVAFWCNPISGHNTLYWYLQNLGQGPELLIRYENEEAVDDSQLPKDRFSAERLKGVDSTLKIQPAELGDSAVYLCASSPGQGNQPQHFGDGTRLSIL.

This chain links TRBV30 with TRBJ1-2; weak D call: TRBD1 (5 bases). CDR1 is GTSNPN and CDR2 is SVGIG in the germline V gene (reference sequence). The CDR3 loop spans 13 amino acids. V lost 3 bases and J 3 bases, leaving 11 bases between the germline ends. The DNA for the CDR3 is TGTGCCTGGAGACCGGGACTGCACTATGGCTACACCTTC. This codes for CAWRPGLHYGYTF. The complete variable domain, with remaining parts taken from reference TRBV30 and TRBJ1-2, reads SQTIHQWPATLVQPVGSPLSLECTVEGTSNPNLYWYRQAAGRGLQLLFYSVGIGQISSEVPQNLSASRPQDRQFILSSKKLLLSDSGFYLCAWRPGLHYGYTFGSGTRLTVV.